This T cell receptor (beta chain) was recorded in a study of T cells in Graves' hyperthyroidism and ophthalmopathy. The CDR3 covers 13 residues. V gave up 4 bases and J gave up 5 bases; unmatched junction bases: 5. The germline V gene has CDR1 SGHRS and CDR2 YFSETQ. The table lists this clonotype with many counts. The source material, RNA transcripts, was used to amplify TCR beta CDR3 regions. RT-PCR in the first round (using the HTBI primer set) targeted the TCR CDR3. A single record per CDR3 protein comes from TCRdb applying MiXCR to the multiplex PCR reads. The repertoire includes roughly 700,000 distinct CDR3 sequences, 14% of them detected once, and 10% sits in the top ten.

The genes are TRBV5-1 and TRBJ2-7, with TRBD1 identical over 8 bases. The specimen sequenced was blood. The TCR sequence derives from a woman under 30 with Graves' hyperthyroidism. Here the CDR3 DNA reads TGCGCCAGCAGCCTGACAGGGGAGCACGAGCAGTACTTC. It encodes CASSLTGEHEQYF.